The rows below give T cell receptor beta chains drawn from one sample of a study of shared clonotypes between healthy human individuals. The assay was immunoSEQ multiplex PCR, and TCRdb's table has in-frame clones only and misses some. The data show hundreds of thousands of clones, 73% seen once. Sequenced input: memory CD4+ T cells sorted from blood. These receptors originate from a woman between 25 and 40 years old in good health. Each CDR3 is given with its conserved first and last residue. Fields, in order: CDR3 protein, CDR3 DNA, clone size, D gene, J gene, CDR3 length, V gene. D genes are given only for firm matches. The listing skips clone size in some rows; elsewhere it reads once, few, many or a size class.

CDR3aa: CASSYVASGKRETQYF; CDR3nt: TGTGCCAGCAGTTACGTGGCTAGCGGGAAGCGAGAGACCCAGTACTTC; abundance: .; d_gene: TRBD2; j_gene: TRBJ2-5; len: 16; v_gene: TRBV6-5
CDR3aa: CASSPQLAGASGELFF; CDR3nt: TGTGCCAGCAGCCCGCAACTAGCGGGAGCGTCCGGGGAGCTGTTTTTT; abundance: .; d_gene: TRBD2; j_gene: TRBJ2-2; len: 16; v_gene: TRBV7-8
CDR3aa: CASSPRSSGSVSEQFF; CDR3nt: TGTGCCAGCAGCCCTCGGAGTAGCGGGAGTGTCAGTGAGCAGTTCTTC; abundance: .; d_gene: TRBD2; j_gene: TRBJ2-1; len: 16; v_gene: TRBV2
CDR3aa: CASRPPGGRPYEQYF; CDR3nt: TGTGCCAGCAGGCCCCCGGGGGGCCGCCCCTACGAGCAGTACTTC; abundance: .; d_gene: .; j_gene: TRBJ2-7; len: 15; v_gene: TRBV28
CDR3aa: CAISEMGDHQPQHF; CDR3nt: TGTGCCATCAGTGAGATGGGGGACCATCAGCCCCAGCATTTT; abundance: .; d_gene: .; j_gene: TRBJ1-5; len: 14; v_gene: TRBV10-3
CDR3aa: CASSLFLVNEQFF; CDR3nt: TGTGCCAGCAGCTTGTTTTTGGTCAATGAGCAGTTCTTC; abundance: .; d_gene: .; j_gene: TRBJ2-1; len: 13; v_gene: TRBV7-2
CDR3aa: CASSIPGLAGANTGELFF; CDR3nt: TGTGCCAGTAGTATCCCGGGACTAGCGGGGGCGAACACCGGGGAGCTGTTTTTT; abundance: many; d_gene: TRBD2; j_gene: TRBJ2-2; len: 18; v_gene: TRBV19
CDR3aa: CTSSQDVGPRETQYF; CDR3nt: TGCACCAGCAGCCAAGATGTAGGACCCCGCGAGACCCAGTACTTC; abundance: .; d_gene: .; j_gene: TRBJ2-5; len: 15; v_gene: TRBV1
CDR3aa: CASSLLGGSYEQYF; CDR3nt: TGTGCCAGCAGCCTACTCGGTGGGTCCTACGAGCAGTACTTC; abundance: .; d_gene: .; j_gene: TRBJ2-7; len: 14; v_gene: TRBV9
CDR3aa: CASSSDYRDEQYF; CDR3nt: TGTGCCAGCTCATCGGACTATCGGGACGAGCAGTACTTC; abundance: once; d_gene: .; j_gene: TRBJ2-7; len: 13; v_gene: TRBV18
CDR3aa: CASSQVRGQGRGEQYF; CDR3nt: TGTGCCAGCAGCCAAGTAAGAGGACAGGGAAGGGGCGAGCAGTACTTC; abundance: once; d_gene: TRBD1; j_gene: TRBJ2-7; len: 16; v_gene: TRBV14
CDR3aa: CASSAEQYDTQYF; CDR3nt: TGTGCCAGCAGTGCCGAGCAGTACGATACGCAGTATTTT; abundance: .; d_gene: .; j_gene: TRBJ2-3; len: 13; v_gene: TRBV6-6
CDR3aa: CASSRTAGGPHEQYF; CDR3nt: TGTGCCAGCAGTCGAACAGCGGGAGGGCCCCACGAGCAGTACTTC; abundance: .; d_gene: TRBD2; j_gene: TRBJ2-7; len: 15; v_gene: TRBV27
CDR3aa: CASSKRDSREETQYF; CDR3nt: TGTGCCAGCAGCAAAAGGGACAGCCGGGAGGAGACCCAGTACTTC; abundance: .; d_gene: .; j_gene: TRBJ2-5; len: 15; v_gene: TRBV7-3
CDR3aa: CASRTRGENSNTEAFF; CDR3nt: TGTGCCAGCCGCACCCGGGGAGAAAACTCGAACACTGAAGCTTTCTTT; abundance: .; d_gene: .; j_gene: TRBJ1-1; len: 16; v_gene: TRBV10-3
CDR3aa: CASSPAPSGAYEQYF; CDR3nt: TGTGCCAGCAGCCCCGCGCCTAGCGGAGCCTACGAGCAGTACTTC; abundance: .; d_gene: TRBD2; j_gene: TRBJ2-7; len: 15; v_gene: TRBV11-2
CDR3aa: CASSRTATYTDTQYF; CDR3nt: TGTGCCAGCAGCCGGACCGCCACTTACACAGATACGCAGTATTTT; abundance: .; d_gene: .; j_gene: TRBJ2-3; len: 15; v_gene: TRBV7-2
CDR3aa: CASSLELGPYEQYF; CDR3nt: TGCGCCAGCAGCTTGGAACTAGGGCCCTACGAGCAGTACTTC; abundance: few; d_gene: .; j_gene: TRBJ2-7; len: 14; v_gene: TRBV5-1
CDR3aa: CASSVTGLDGYTF; CDR3nt: TGTGCCAGCAGTGTAACTGGTTTGGATGGCTACACCTTC; abundance: few; d_gene: .; j_gene: TRBJ1-2; len: 13; v_gene: TRBV2
CDR3aa: CASSFSGRLNTEAFF; CDR3nt: TGTGCCAGCAGTTTTTCCGGACGTTTGAACACTGAAGCTTTCTTT; abundance: .; d_gene: .; j_gene: TRBJ1-1; len: 15; v_gene: TRBV28
CDR3aa: CASSRLTDTQYF; CDR3nt: TGTGCCAGCAGCCGACTGACAGATACGCAGTATTTT; abundance: once; d_gene: .; j_gene: TRBJ2-3; len: 12; v_gene: TRBV28
CDR3aa: CASSVQLNQPQHF; CDR3nt: TGTGCCAGTAGTGTGCAGCTCAATCAGCCCCAGCATTTT; abundance: .; d_gene: .; j_gene: TRBJ1-5; len: 13; v_gene: TRBV19
CDR3aa: CSVRGTRERAGGPIVAYNEQFF; CDR3nt: TGCAGCGTTCGCGGGACACGTGAAAGAGCGGGAGGGCCTATAGTAGCCTACAATGAGCAGTTCTTC; abundance: .; d_gene: TRBD2; j_gene: TRBJ2-1; len: 22; v_gene: TRBV29-1
CDR3aa: CASSAGEETQYF; CDR3nt: TGTGCCAGCTCAGCAGGGGAGGAGACCCAGTACTTC; abundance: .; d_gene: .; j_gene: TRBJ2-5; len: 12; v_gene: TRBV18
CDR3aa: CASRPPGVYEQYF; CDR3nt: TGTGCCAGCAGGCCTCCAGGAGTTTACGAGCAGTACTTC; abundance: once; d_gene: .; j_gene: TRBJ2-7; len: 13; v_gene: TRBV6-5
CDR3aa: CASSLRLWDGYNEQFF; CDR3nt: TGTGCCAGCAGTTTACGCCTATGGGACGGATACAATGAGCAGTTCTTC; abundance: .; d_gene: .; j_gene: TRBJ2-1; len: 16; v_gene: TRBV28
CDR3aa: CASGRGTGISYEQYF; CDR3nt: TGTGCCAGCGGGAGGGGGACAGGGATCTCCTACGAGCAGTACTTC; abundance: .; d_gene: TRBD1; j_gene: TRBJ2-7; len: 15; v_gene: TRBV6-1
CDR3aa: CASSATGGFGGEKLFF; CDR3nt: TGTGCCAGCAGTGCGACAGGGGGCTTTGGGGGTGAAAAACTGTTTTTT; abundance: .; d_gene: TRBD1; j_gene: TRBJ1-4; len: 16; v_gene: TRBV2
CDR3aa: CASSKYSRDNEQFF; CDR3nt: TGTGCCAGTAGCAAATATTCGCGGGATAATGAGCAGTTCTTC; abundance: .; d_gene: .; j_gene: TRBJ2-1; len: 14; v_gene: TRBV19
CDR3aa: CASSLVTARGETQYF; CDR3nt: TGTGCCAGCAGTTTAGTAACGGCCCGGGGGGAGACCCAGTACTTC; abundance: .; d_gene: .; j_gene: TRBJ2-5; len: 15; v_gene: TRBV28
CDR3aa: CASSYAGRNTEAFF; CDR3nt: TGTGCCAGCAGTTATGCAGGACGGAACACTGAAGCTTTCTTT; abundance: .; d_gene: .; j_gene: TRBJ1-1; len: 14; v_gene: TRBV6-5
CDR3aa: CASSGEISYNEQFF; CDR3nt: TGTGCCAGCAGTGGTGAGATCTCCTACAATGAGCAGTTCTTC; abundance: few; d_gene: .; j_gene: TRBJ2-1; len: 14; v_gene: TRBV2
CDR3aa: CSVSRGDTEAFF; CDR3nt: TGCAGCGTTTCCAGGGGGGACACTGAAGCTTTCTTT; abundance: .; d_gene: TRBD1; j_gene: TRBJ1-1; len: 12; v_gene: TRBV29-1
CDR3aa: CASSPRWLNQPQHF; CDR3nt: TGTGCCAGCAGTCCCCGGTGGCTAAATCAGCCCCAGCATTTT; abundance: .; d_gene: .; j_gene: TRBJ1-5; len: 14; v_gene: TRBV28
CDR3aa: CATPPSGGTDTQYF; CDR3nt: TGTGCCACCCCGCCCAGTGGAGGCACAGATACGCAGTATTTT; abundance: .; d_gene: .; j_gene: TRBJ2-3; len: 14; v_gene: TRBV2
CDR3aa: CASSLVPGSNYGYTF; CDR3nt: TGTGCCAGCAGCTTAGTTCCAGGGTCTAACTATGGCTACACCTTC; abundance: few; d_gene: .; j_gene: TRBJ1-2; len: 15; v_gene: TRBV7-8
CDR3aa: CASTRGGGNQPQHF; CDR3nt: TGTGCCAGCACTCGGGGAGGGGGCAATCAGCCCCAGCATTTT; abundance: .; d_gene: .; j_gene: TRBJ1-5; len: 14; v_gene: TRBV28
CDR3aa: CATFYDTEAFF; CDR3nt: TGTGCCACTTTTTACGACACTGAAGCTTTCTTT; abundance: .; d_gene: .; j_gene: TRBJ1-1; len: 11; v_gene: TRBV28
CDR3aa: CASSPTSRGDYGYTF; CDR3nt: TGTGCCAGCAGCCCGACTTCGAGGGGAGACTATGGCTACACCTTC; abundance: .; d_gene: .; j_gene: TRBJ1-2; len: 15; v_gene: TRBV6-6
CDR3aa: CSVDGQGNQETQYF; CDR3nt: TGCAGCGTTGACGGGCAGGGGAACCAAGAGACCCAGTACTTC; abundance: .; d_gene: .; j_gene: TRBJ2-5; len: 14; v_gene: TRBV29-1
CDR3aa: CASSLDLMGGQRTQYF; CDR3nt: TGTGCCAGCAGCTTAGATCTTATGGGGGGCCAGCGGACCCAGTACTTC; abundance: .; d_gene: .; j_gene: TRBJ2-5; len: 16; v_gene: TRBV11-2
CDR3aa: CASSLGSPGGPIGTQYF; CDR3nt: TGCGCCAGCAGCTTGGGGAGCCCGGGAGGGCCTATTGGGACCCAGTACTTC; abundance: .; d_gene: TRBD2; j_gene: TRBJ2-5; len: 17; v_gene: TRBV5-1
CDR3aa: CASSRQGQETQYF; CDR3nt: TGTGCCAGCTCCCGACAGGGCCAAGAGACCCAGTACTTC; abundance: .; d_gene: TRBD1; j_gene: TRBJ2-5; len: 13; v_gene: TRBV18
CDR3aa: CASSEAVRSDTEAFF; CDR3nt: TGTGCCAGCAGTGAAGCGGTACGGAGTGACACTGAAGCTTTCTTT; abundance: .; d_gene: .; j_gene: TRBJ1-1; len: 15; v_gene: TRBV2
CDR3aa: CASSDSRGNYGYTF; CDR3nt: TGTGCCAGCAGTGACTCAAGGGGAAACTATGGCTACACCTTC; abundance: .; d_gene: .; j_gene: TRBJ1-2; len: 14; v_gene: TRBV6-4
CDR3aa: CASSYQTGPQHF; CDR3nt: TGTGCCAGCAGTTACCAGACCGGGCCCCAGCATTTT; abundance: .; d_gene: .; j_gene: TRBJ1-5; len: 12; v_gene: TRBV28
CDR3aa: CASSVVAGSHNEQFF; CDR3nt: TGTGCCAGCAGCGTAGTGGCGGGAAGTCATAATGAGCAGTTCTTC; abundance: .; d_gene: .; j_gene: TRBJ2-1; len: 15; v_gene: TRBV9
CDR3aa: CASRTDSSDTGELFF; CDR3nt: TGTGCCAGCAGAACAGACTCGAGTGACACCGGGGAGCTGTTTTTT; abundance: .; d_gene: .; j_gene: TRBJ2-2; len: 15; v_gene: TRBV6-6
CDR3aa: CASSVQPIKVQYF; CDR3nt: TGTGCCAGCAGTGTACAGCCGATCAAGGTGCAGTACTTC; abundance: .; d_gene: .; j_gene: TRBJ2-7; len: 13; v_gene: TRBV6-1
CDR3aa: CASSQIRHTEAFF; CDR3nt: TGTGCCAGCAGCCAAATCAGGCACACTGAAGCTTTCTTT; abundance: .; d_gene: .; j_gene: TRBJ1-1; len: 13; v_gene: TRBV14
CDR3aa: CASTDRTHSYEQYF; CDR3nt: TGTGCCAGCACGGACAGGACCCACAGCTACGAGCAGTACTTC; abundance: .; d_gene: TRBD1; j_gene: TRBJ2-7; len: 14; v_gene: TRBV7-2
CDR3aa: CASSPPLGAGAYEQYF; CDR3nt: TGTGCCAGTAGTCCCCCCTTAGGAGCGGGCGCCTACGAGCAGTACTTC; abundance: .; d_gene: .; j_gene: TRBJ2-7; len: 16; v_gene: TRBV19
CDR3aa: CASTGRVMSNQPQHF; CDR3nt: TGTGCCAGCACCGGGAGGGTAATGAGCAATCAGCCCCAGCATTTT; abundance: .; d_gene: .; j_gene: TRBJ1-5; len: 15; v_gene: TRBV28
CDR3aa: CASSASDTQYF; CDR3nt: TGTGCCAGCAGTGCTTCAGATACGCAGTATTTT; abundance: .; d_gene: .; j_gene: TRBJ2-3; len: 11; v_gene: TRBV25-1
CDR3aa: CASSPASGREIYEQYF; CDR3nt: TGCGCCAGCAGCCCCGCCAGCGGGAGAGAAATCTACGAGCAGTACTTC; abundance: .; d_gene: TRBD2; j_gene: TRBJ2-7; len: 16; v_gene: TRBV5-1
CDR3aa: CASSLAFEGGETQYF; CDR3nt: TGTGCCAGCAGCTTAGCGTTTGAGGGTGGAGAGACCCAGTACTTC; abundance: .; d_gene: .; j_gene: TRBJ2-5; len: 15; v_gene: TRBV7-7
CDR3aa: CASGRANYGYTF; CDR3nt: TGTGCAAGTGGAAGAGCTAACTATGGCTACACCTTC; abundance: .; d_gene: .; j_gene: TRBJ1-2; len: 12; v_gene: TRBV28
CDR3aa: CSGTEVGNEQFF; CDR3nt: TGCAGCGGAACAGAGGTCGGCAATGAGCAGTTCTTC; abundance: .; d_gene: .; j_gene: TRBJ2-1; len: 12; v_gene: TRBV29-1